These 30 T cell receptor beta chains were sequenced from one sample in a study of blood T cell repertoires in COVID-19. TCRdb's copy holds only in-frame clones and misses some; the assay was immunoSEQ multiplex PCR. The data hold about 310,000 clones, with around 86% observed a single time. Sequencing input: peripheral blood. The receptors stem from a man over 45 with active or convalescent COVID-19.

There are a few counts of this clone. The chain uses TRBV28 and TRBJ1-4; D gene unclear. V lost 0 bases and J lost 7, with 36 bases in between. The CDR3 extends over 23 amino acids. The germline V gene encodes CDR1 MDHEN and CDR2 SYDVKM. The CDR3 nucleotides are TGTGCCAGCAGTTTATGGACCCGGTCTCCCGGACCCGGGAGGAAAGGAGGAAGTGAAAAACTGTTTTTT. It codes for CASSLWTRSPGPGRKGGSEKLFF.

The chain joins TRBV3-1 (or the pseudogene TRBV3-2) to TRBJ2-3; possibly TRBD2 for D (5 bases). Germline V gene data show CDR1 as LGHDT and CDR2 as YNNKEL (reference sequence). This CDR3 has 15 amino acids. V gave up 1 base and J gave up 1 base, with 9 bases separating them. CDR3 in DNA: TGTGCCAGCAGCCAAGGGGCCGGGGGCACAGATACGCAGTATTTT. Protein product: CASSQGAGGTDTQYF.

Regarding this clone: Within the sample, other DNA sequences also encode this same CDR3. The gene calls are TRBV29-1 and TRBJ1-1; perhaps TRBD1 as D (5 bases). Germline CDR1 is SQVTM and CDR2 is ANQGSEA. Trimming took off 4 bases at V and 1 base at J, with 7 bases between the two ends. The CDR3 length is 12 residues. The CDR3 region has the DNA TGCAGCGTTGGGGGGGGGAACACTGAAGCTTTCTTT. Its protein is CSVGGGNTEAFF.

The CDR3 protein is CASSGHRQGSNYGYTF. The CDR3, as DNA: TGTGCCAGCAGCGGACACCGACAGGGATCGAACTATGGCTACACCTTC. The rearrangement uses TRBV6-2 or TRBV6-3 and TRBJ1-2; TRBD1 matches 7 bases. The length of the CDR3 is 16 residues. The junction had 12 bases not matched to a gene; V was cut back by 6 bases and J by 2 bases. Germline-derived CDR1 and CDR2 are MNHEY and SVGEGT.

This clone is a singleton in its sample. The rearrangement uses TRBV28 and TRBJ1-1; 8 bases line up with TRBD1. Trimming cost V 6 bases and J 5 bases; bases outside gene matches: 8. This CDR3 region has 14 residues. Germline CDR1 and CDR2: MDHEN and SYDVKM. CDR3 bases: TGTGCCAGCAGCGCGGGACAGGTGGGGACTGAAGCTTTCTTT. It is translated as CASSAGQVGTEAFF.

The V and J genes are TRBV19 and TRBJ2-2; tentative D call: TRBD1 (5 bases). Trimming removed 5 bases from V and 2 bases from J, with 9 bases in between. The CDR3 has 14 residues. Looked up from germline, CDR1 is LNHDA and CDR2 is SQIVND (reference sequence). The CDR3 coding sequence is TGTGCCAGTAGTCCTAGGACAAACACCGGGGAGCTGTTTTTT. Amino acids: CASSPRTNTGELFF. Variable domain in full (rest from reference TRBV19 and TRBJ2-2): DGGITQSPKYLFRKEGQNVTLSCEQNLNHDAMYWYRQDPGQGLRLIYYSQIVNDFQKGDIAEGYSVSREKKESFPLTVTSAQKNPTAFYLCASSPRTNTGELFFGEGSRLTVL.

The CDR3 protein is CASSLEAGPYYEQYF. CDR3 DNA sequence: TGCGCCAGCAGCTTGGAGGCAGGGCCATACTACGAGCAGTACTTC. The V gene is TRBV5-1, the J gene TRBJ2-7; perhaps TRBD1 as D (5 bases). With 0 bases removed from V and 3 bases from J, the gap between germline ends came to 13 bases. Germline CDR1 and CDR2: SGHRS and YFSETQ. The CDR3 extends over 15 amino acids.

This clone appeared a single time. This chain uses TRBV28 with TRBJ1-2, with D possibly being TRBD1 (6 bases). CDR3 size: 13 residues. V was trimmed by 6 bases and J by 8 bases, leaving 16 bases between them. In germline, CDR1 is MDHEN, CDR2 SYDVKM. CDR3: CASRVQGGSGYTF. The CDR3 DNA follows: TGTGCCAGCAGAGTACAGGGAGGGAGCGGCTACACCTTC.

The genes are TRBV3-1 (or the pseudogene TRBV3-2) and TRBJ2-3; tentative D call: TRBD1 (5 bases). CDR1 and CDR2 (germline): LGHDT, YNNKEL (reference sequence). Trimming left V 4 bases short and J 0 bases short, with 8 bases between. This CDR3 comprises 14 residues. CDR3 bases: TGTGCCAGCAGCCGACAGACAAGCACAGATACGCAGTATTTT. This sequence encodes CASSRQTSTDTQYF.

The chain links TRBV9 to TRBJ2-5, with D unclear. V shed 0 bases and J shed 2 bases, with 8 bases lying between them. The CDR3 has 14 residues. The V gene's germline CDR1 is SGDLS and CDR2 YYNGEE. This CDR3 is CASSVGTRQETQYF. Written as DNA, the CDR3 is TGTGCCAGCAGCGTAGGTACAAGACAAGAGACCCAGTACTTC.

The genes are TRBV5-4 and TRBJ1-3; TRBD1 matches at 12 bases. The junction had 9 bases not matched to a gene; V was cut back by 4 bases and J by 4 bases. The germline V gene encodes CDR1 SGHNT and CDR2 YYREEE (reference sequence). The CDR3 length is 17 residues. The CDR3, as DNA: TGTGCCAGCAGCCCGATGGGGACAGGGGGCTCCGGAAACACCATATATTTT. Translated, it gives CASSPMGTGGSGNTIYF.

The chain combines TRBV5-1 with TRBJ2-3; 11 bases fit TRBD2. The CDR3 extends over 21 amino acids. In germline, CDR1 is SGHRS, CDR2 YFSETQ. V was pared by 6 bases and J by 0 bases, with 21 bases of the junction left unmatched. CDR3 nucleotide sequence: TGCGCCAGCAAATGGCGGGGTCTAGCGGGGGGCCCAATTGATAGCACAGATACGCAGTATTTT. This gives the protein CASKWRGLAGGPIDSTDTQYF.

The gene calls are TRBV7-9 and TRBJ1-3; the D is unclear. V lost 1 base and J lost 5, with 9 bases in between. The CDR3 sequence is 14 residues long. Germline V gives CDR1 SEHNR, CDR2 FQNEAQ (reference sequence). CDR3 DNA sequence: TGTGCCAGCAGCTTAGGCCCGGTCAGAAACACCATATATTTT. Its protein is CASSLGPVRNTIYF.

This chain links TRBV6-2 or TRBV6-3 with TRBJ2-7, with D maybe TRBD2 (6 bases). Trimming removed 6 bases from V and 2 bases from J, with 23 bases in between. This CDR3 contains 17 residues. Germline-derived CDR1 and CDR2 are MNHEY and SVGEGT. DNA of the CDR3: TGTGCCAGCAGCTTTCGTGGCGATGGCGGGGAAACCTACGAGCAGTACTTC. This codes for CASSFRGDGGETYEQYF.

In the case of this clone: Other nucleotide sequences from this sample produce the same CDR3. Written as DNA, the CDR3 is TGTGCCAGCAGTGGACAGGGCGAAAAACTGTTTTTT. It yields the protein CASSGQGEKLFF. The chain is built from TRBV2 and TRBJ1-4; 7 bases match TRBD1. The junction had 1 base not matched to a gene; V was cut back by 4 bases and J by 8 bases. CDR1 and CDR2 (germline): SNHLY, FYNNEI. The CDR3 has 12 amino acids.

The chain joins TRBV28 to TRBJ2-7, with D unresolved. Trimming took off 7 bases at V and 4 bases at J, with 8 bases between the two ends. Germline CDR1 and CDR2: MDHEN and SYDVKM. This CDR3 has 11 residues. CDR3 sequence (DNA): TGTGCCAGCACCCATAGATACGAGCAGTACTTC. Translated, it gives CASTHRYEQYF.

The chain combines TRBV18 with TRBJ2-4; tentative D call: TRBD1 (7 bases). The CDR3 loop spans 16 amino acids. Germline V gene data show CDR1 as KGHSH and CDR2 as LQKENI. The V end lost 6 bases, the J end lost 0 bases, and 15 bases lay between the germline ends. In DNA form, the CDR3 reads TGTGCCAGCTCCGGGGGACAGTCCTTAGCCAAAAACATTCAGTACTTC. Translated: CASSGGQSLAKNIQYF.

The chain combines TRBV28 with TRBJ2-1; weak D call: TRBD2 (6 bases). The CDR3 has 14 amino acids. Between the trimmed V and J ends, which lost 3 bases and 8 bases, there was a span of 14 bases. Germline assignment: CDR1 MDHEN and CDR2 SYDVKM. The CDR3 DNA is TGTGCCAGCAGTTTGGGGGGACTCCAACATGAGCAGTTCTTC. Encoded protein: CASSLGGLQHEQFF.

This clone has just one count. This chain uses TRBV30 with TRBJ1-1; TRBD1 agrees at 9 bases. The CDR3 covers 12 residues. J was trimmed by 6 bases and V by 4 bases; bases with no gene match: 3. Germline loops: CDR1 GTSNPN, CDR2 SVGIG (reference sequence). This CDR3 reads CAWNRQGAEAFF. The DNA for the CDR3 is TGTGCCTGGAACCGACAGGGGGCTGAAGCTTTCTTT.

The V call is TRBV29-1, the J call TRBJ1-2, with 7 bases that match TRBD1. The CDR3 extends over 13 amino acids. Per germline, CDR1 SQVTM and CDR2 ANQGSEA. The V gene end was trimmed by 4 bases and the J gene end by 5 bases; junction bases not matched to a gene: 7. This CDR3 reads CSVGGTDGYGYTF. The CDR3 nucleotides read TGCAGCGTTGGGGGGACAGACGGATATGGCTACACCTTC. Filled out from reference TRBV29-1 and TRBJ1-2, the complete variable domain reads SAVISQKPSRDICQRGTSLTIQCQVDSQVTMMFWYRQQPGQSLTLIATANQGSEATYESGFVIDKFPISRPNLTFSTLTVSNMSPEDSSIYLCSVGGTDGYGYTFGSGTRLTVV.

The V gene is TRBV19, the J gene TRBJ1-2; TRBD1 matches at 7 bases. CDR1 is LNHDA and CDR2 is SQIVND in the germline V gene (reference sequence). The trim removed 6 bases at V and 3 bases at J, leaving 1 base unmatched. The CDR3 length is 12 residues. In DNA, the CDR3 is TGTGCCAGTAGCGACAGGGACTATGGCTACACCTTC. Its translation is CASSDRDYGYTF. The full variable domain, rest sourced from reference TRBV19 and TRBJ1-2, is DGGITQSPKYLFRKEGQNVTLSCEQNLNHDAMYWYRQDPGQGLRLIYYSQIVNDFQKGDIAEGYSVSREKKESFPLTVTSAQKNPTAFYLCASSDRDYGYTFGSGTRLTVV.

J is TRBJ1-1 and V is TRBV5-4, with a weak D call TRBD1 (6 bases). Germline CDR1 is SGHNT and CDR2 is YYREEE (reference sequence). V dropped 2 bases and J dropped 1 base, with 9 bases sitting between them. CDR3 size: 14 residues. CDR3 nucleotide sequence: TGTGCCAGCAGCTTCCGGACAGAGAACACTGAAGCTTTCTTT. It specifies CASSFRTENTEAFF.

The rearrangement joins TRBV6-4 to TRBJ1-3, with TRBD1 as a possible D gene (5 bases). The germline V and J ends were trimmed by 4 bases and 4 bases, with 8 bases remaining between them. The CDR3 is made up of 13 amino acids. Germline values: CDR1 MRHNA, CDR2 SNTAGT. Here the CDR3 DNA reads TGTGCCAGCAGTGGAGACAGCGGAAACACCATATATTTT. Translation gives CASSGDSGNTIYF.

V gene TRBV5-1 combines with J gene TRBJ1-1; D perhaps matches TRBD1 (5 bases). V lost 1 base and J lost 4, with 11 bases in between. Germline V CDR1 and CDR2: SGHRS, YFSETQ. This CDR3 contains 14 residues. Here the CDR3 reads CASSLTGGGTEAFF. The DNA for the CDR3 is TGCGCCAGCAGCTTGACGGGGGGAGGCACTGAAGCTTTCTTT.

V is TRBV4-3 and J is TRBJ2-7; 7 positions agree with TRBD1. The junction had 7 bases not matched to a gene; V was cut back by 0 bases and J by 2 bases. The germline gives CDR1 LGHNA, CDR2 YSLEER. The CDR3 has 16 amino acids. The CDR3 nucleotides are TGCGCCAGCAGCCAAGATGCACAGGGGTCTACCTACGAGCAGTACTTC. Its translation is CASSQDAQGSTYEQYF.

The chain employs TRBV7-2 and TRBJ2-1; D ambiguous. The V gene's germline CDR1 is SGHTA and CDR2 FQGNSA. This CDR3 is built from 16 residues. The V and J ends lost 4 bases and 7 bases respectively, with 20 bases between them. CDR3 DNA: TGTGCCAGCAGCTCCGCTTTCTTGGGCCCCATAAATGAGCAGTTCTTC. This sequence encodes CASSSAFLGPINEQFF.

The CDR3 region is CAWSRDYLYNEQFF. In DNA, the CDR3 is TGTGCCTGGAGCCGGGACTACCTTTACAATGAGCAGTTCTTC. The rearrangement joins TRBV30 to TRBJ2-1, with 7 bases that match TRBD2. This CDR3 comprises 14 residues. J was trimmed by 4 bases and V by 3 bases; bases with no gene match: 6. Germline loops: CDR1 GTSNPN, CDR2 SVGIG (reference sequence).

The chain uses TRBV12-5 and TRBJ1-1; TRBD1 matches 8 bases. The CDR3 spans 13 residues. CDR1 and CDR2 (germline): LGHNT, FRNRAP. The ends lost 3 bases at V and 5 bases at J; junction bases unmatched: 2. In DNA, the CDR3 is TGTGCTAGTGGTTTTACAGGGGGAACTGAAGCTTTCTTT. Translating it yields CASGFTGGTEAFF.

The chain joins TRBV19 to TRBJ1-1; D perhaps matches TRBD1 (5 bases). The germline CDR1 and CDR2 sequences are LNHDA and SQIVND (reference sequence). V lost 5 bases and J lost 1, with 8 bases in between. The CDR3 length is 13 residues. In nucleotides, the CDR3 is TGTGCCAGTAGTCCAACAGGGAACACTGAAGCTTTCTTT. Its protein is CASSPTGNTEAFF.

The V call is TRBV5-1, the J call TRBJ1-4, with D possibly being TRBD1 (5 bases). The ends were cut back, 3 bases at V and 7 bases at J, with 7 bases in the middle. The CDR3 loop spans 12 amino acids. Germline V CDR1 and CDR2: SGHRS, YFSETQ. The CDR3 spells CASSSGGEKLFF. The CDR3 region has the DNA TGCGCCAGCAGCTCCGGGGGTGAAAAACTGTTTTTT.